This T cell receptor (beta chain) was captured by sequencing in a study of prognosis after radiotherapy for stage I lung cancer (dated by TCRdb to about 2021). Background for the entire study: Between early 2018 and early 2019, roughly 20 patients with stage I NSCLC were enrolled in Nanjing, China. Tumor histology was squamous cell carcinoma in over 5 patients and adenocarcinoma in around 12. All patients were regarded as medically inoperable, because of comorbidities in 12 patients and refusal of surgery in six or seven patients. The study sequenced approximately 40 blood samples from around 19 patients, one before and one after SBRT per patient. Distant metastases were developed by four of the 19 patients after SBRT, at a median of around seven months, whereas no significant progression was observed in the other 15 patients. Peripheral blood TCR beta repertoires were profiled in stage I NSCLC patients before and after stereotactic body radiotherapy, and the repertoires were related to distant failure. Concurrent therapy was not administered to any patient alongside SBRT. Using image-guided IMRT or VMAT, SBRT was delivered in 3 to 5 fractions at a biologically effective dose of at least 100 Gy. The cohort comprised more than ten men and roughly 6 women with a median age of 74.5 years, ranging from about 50 to 84 years. Patients with newly diagnosed primary stage I lung tumors numbered approximately 13, with roughly 5 others having oligometastatic NSCLC after surgical resection of the primary tumor. Summary of the overall study and its limitations: The study was limited by the small cohort and short follow-up, and independent validation of the study findings is required. Post-SBRT Shannon entropy and its change from baseline were lower in patients who developed distant metastases; baseline Shannon entropy was not associated with metastases. After SBRT, the number of unique TCR clones decreased (median around 10,000 before versus 6,861 after; Wilcoxon paired P=0.011). No determination of tumor specificity was made for expanded TCR clones. Differences by metastasis status were reportedly seen in TRBV and TRBJ usage frequencies, involving two V genes at baseline and, after SBRT, nine V genes and two J genes. No adjustment for multiple comparisons was applied to any of the reported P values.

Remarks on this clonotype: Its recognized antigen is unknown. Base qualities are not provided; no much larger clone lies one nucleotide away.

All patients had node-negative disease on CT and PET/CT, and none had a history of other malignancies or had previously received chemotherapy or radiotherapy. Six milliliters of peripheral venous blood were drawn into EDTA tubes at each of two time points. Ficoll-Paque Plus density-gradient centrifugation was used to isolate PBMCs. Immediately after collection, samples were stored at -80 degrees C until analysis. Sequences SGHVS (CDR1) and FQNEAQ (CDR2) are obtained from the germline V gene. The CDR3, cysteine through phenylalanine, is 13 amino acids long. Only the CDR3 portion is preserved as DNA: 39 bases, with reading frame beginning at the first base. The trim is 5 bases for V and 10 bases for J, with a gap of 15 bases between the germline ends. Two rounds of multiplex PCR were performed to amplify the TCR beta CDR3 region from genomic DNA. In the first round of PCR, primers specific to each TRBV and TRBJ gene were used, and the primer sequences are filed in Chinese patent CN105087789A. Universal primers were used in the second round of PCR. The Roche High Pure PCR Template Preparation Kit was used to extract genomic DNA from frozen PBMCs. Paired-end sequencing with 151 bp reads was performed on the libraries using an Illumina HiSeq 3000. The authors processed their data as follows. CutAdapt was used to discard raw reads that did not contain the multiplex PCR primer sequences. PEAR was used to merge high-quality paired reads into contigs. By alignment to reference sequences, MiXCR assigned TRB V, D and J gene segments to each contig. CDR3 sequences were clustered by base quality and sequence similarity to remove sequencing errors. Shannon entropy normalized by the natural log of productive TCR sequence number was used as the measure of diversity. Clonality was defined as one minus Shannon entropy divided by the natural log of the number of unique clonotypes. The Youden index of ROC curves was used to select progression-free survival cut-offs for repertoire metrics, and analyses were performed in R 3.5.3. The public reads were reprocessed in TCRdb via fastp at Q25 and MiXCR, keeping in-frame beta chains. When rows share a CDR3 protein, they turn into one entry using the most common DNA and genes. The V and J calls here are based on TCRdb, not the publication. A total of roughly 30,000 distinct CDR3 sequences appear in this sample, 40% to 60% of them only once. The ten largest clones add up to approximately 17% of the sample.

The receptor's source is a donor at least 50 years old with non-small cell lung cancer. Here the chain combines TRBV7-8 and TRBJ2-1, with the D gene call left open. The sequencing used PBMCs, collected before or after stereotactic body radiation therapy (not recorded which). CDR3 sequence: CASSPLTLGEQFF. In nucleotide form, the sequence is TGTGCCAGCAGCCCCCTGACCCTCGGCGAGCAGTTCTTC.